Shown below are 13 T cell receptor beta chains from a single sample sequenced in a study of T cell clonality in common variable immunodeficiency. The table came from immunoSEQ multiplex PCR; TCRdb's copy has only in-frame clones and leaves some out. This set yields about 52,000 clones and no singletons; the top ten hold around 1.8%. Sequencing input: peripheral blood mononuclear cells. These receptors came from a person aged 18 to 75 in good health.

This clone was counted at least ten times. The observed sequence ends 3 residues before the CDR3 terminus, with the missing tail filled in from the germline J gene. The V gene is TRBV19, the J gene TRBJ1-2; perhaps TRBD1 as D (5 bases). CDR3 length: 14 amino acids. The ends were cut back, 5 bases at V and 4 bases at J, with 14 bases in the middle. The germline V gene encodes CDR1 LNHDA and CDR2 SQIVND (reference sequence). CDR3 sequence reads: CASSPRGVSYGYTF. CDR3 bases read: TGTGCCAGTAGTCCCCGGGGGGTTAGCTATGGC. Variable domain in full (rest from reference TRBV19 and TRBJ1-2): DGGITQSPKYLFRKEGQNVTLSCEQNLNHDAMYWYRQDPGQGLRLIYYSQIVNDFQKGDIAEGYSVSREKKESFPLTVTSAQKNPTAFYLCASSPRGVSYGYTFGSGTRLTVV.

This clone was picked up many times. The read stops 3 residues short of the end of the CDR3; the missing end is completed from the germline J gene. The V and J genes are TRBV5-1 and TRBJ2-5; perhaps TRBD1 as D (5 bases). V lost 5 bases and J lost 4, with 12 bases in between. The CDR3 runs 13 residues. The germline V gene has CDR1 SGHRS and CDR2 YFSETQ. The CDR3 here is CASRAGRRETQYF. The DNA read from the CDR3 is TGCGCCAGCAGGGCAGGGCGGCGAGAGACC.

This clone was picked up many times. Coverage ceases 3 residues before the CDR3 finishes, and the germline J gene fills in the end. The V gene is TRBV19, the J gene TRBJ2-5; the match to TRBD1 covers 8 bases. The germline V gene encodes CDR1 LNHDA and CDR2 SQIVND (reference sequence). With V trimmed by 3 bases and J by 4 bases, 10 bases remained unmatched. The CDR3 runs 16 residues. The CDR3 here is CASSIWDRYSGETQYF. The DNA read from the CDR3 is TGTGCCAGTAGTATTTGGGACAGGTACTCTGGAGAGACC. Using reference TRBV19 and TRBJ2-5 for the parts outside the CDR3, the full variable domain is DGGITQSPKYLFRKEGQNVTLSCEQNLNHDAMYWYRQDPGQGLRLIYYSQIVNDFQKGDIAEGYSVSREKKESFPLTVTSAQKNPTAFYLCASSIWDRYSGETQYFGPGTRLLVL.

This clone occurred many times. Read sequence stops 3 residues before the CDR3 end, and the germline J gene provides the missing end. This chain uses TRBV7-2 with TRBJ2-1; D may be TRBD2 (5 bases). Germline V gene data show CDR1 as SGHTA and CDR2 as FQGNSA. V lost 1 base, J lost 0 bases, and 7 bases lay in between. The length of the CDR3 is 15 residues. The CDR3 spells CASSLGRGSYNEQFF. Incomplete CDR3 DNA: TGTGCCAGCAGCTTAGGCCGGGGCTCCTACAATGAG.

This clone has a count of ten or more. The read gets to within 3 residues of the CDR3 end, and the germline J gene fills in the rest. The chain is built from TRBV7-9 and TRBJ1-2; D unresolved. Per germline, CDR1 SEHNR and CDR2 FQNEAQ (reference sequence). The CDR3 is made up of 14 amino acids. V was cut by 10 bases and J by 2 bases, with 17 bases left in between. The CDR3 loop reads CATAYPISNYGYTF. CDR3 bases read: TGTGCCACTGCCTACCCTATTTCGAACTATGGC. Full variable domain (outside the CDR3, taken from reference TRBV7-9 and TRBJ1-2): DTGVSQNPRHKITKRGQNVTFRCDPISEHNRLYWYRQTLGQGPEFLTYFQNEAQLEKSRLLSDRFSAERPKGSFSTLEIQRTEQGDSAMYLCATAYPISNYGYTFGSGTRLTVV.

A remark on this clone: The junction and the germline gene differ at one end; a read error may be behind it. Coverage ceases 3 residues before the CDR3 finishes, and the germline J gene fills in the end. This chain uses TRBV7-8 with TRBJ2-3, with D uncertain. Germline CDR1 SGHVS, CDR2 FQNEAQ. The CDR3 has 12 amino acids. The CDR3 region is CASSLGSETQYF. CDR3 DNA, as far as it was read: TGTGCCAGCAGCTTAGGTTCAGAGACG.

Of note for this clone: The CDR3 extends 3 residues past the end of the read, so its final part is completed from the germline J gene. The V gene is TRBV2, the J gene TRBJ1-1; D remains ambiguous. Germline V lookup: CDR1 SNHLY, CDR2 FYNNEI. V was cut by 2 bases and J by 1 base, with 5 bases left in between. CDR3 length equals 13 residues. The CDR3 sequence is CASSESRNTEAFF. CDR3 DNA, as far as it was read: TGTGCCAGCAGTGAATCCAGGAACACTGAA.

This clone was seen at least ten times. The CDR3 extends 3 residues past the end of the read, so its final part is completed from the germline J gene. The V gene is TRBV5-1, the J gene TRBJ2-1; D is possibly TRBD1 (5 bases). This CDR3 is built from 15 residues. Germline-derived CDR1 and CDR2 are SGHRS and YFSETQ. The ends were cut back, 4 bases at V and 1 base at J, with 12 bases in the middle. The DNA read from the CDR3 is TGCGCCAGCAGCGCCAGACAGAGTTCCTACAATGAG. It encodes CASSARQSSYNE. The whole CDR3 protein reads CASSARQSSYNEQFF.

There are many counts of this clone. The read terminates 3 residues ahead of where the CDR3 ends, so the germline J gene completes it. The J gene is TRBJ2-4, the V gene TRBV18; D ambiguous. The length of the CDR3 is 14 residues. V lost 2 bases and J 3 bases, leaving 8 bases between the germline ends. CDR1 and CDR2 from the germline V gene are KGHSH and LQKENI. This CDR3 is CASSPEAVKNIQYF. The CDR3 DNA, read in part, is TGTGCCAGCTCACCAGAGGCAGTCAAAAACATT.

This clone was seen a handful of times. One end of the junction does not line up with germline, which may come from a read error. Coverage ceases 3 residues before the CDR3 finishes, and the germline J gene fills in the end. This sample also contains other DNA sequences that code for the same CDR3. This chain connects TRBV7-9 to TRBJ1-3, with D perhaps matching TRBD1 (5 bases). Looked up from germline, CDR1 is SEHNR and CDR2 is FQNEAQ (reference sequence). This CDR3 contains 14 residues. CDR3 bases read: TGTGCCAGCAGCTTAGGCGGGGCTGGAAACACA. Encoded protein: CASSLGGAGNT. The entire CDR3 reads CASSLGGAGNTIYF.

This clone appeared many times. The read comes to an end 3 residues before the CDR3 does, leaving the germline J gene to fill in the end. The chain employs TRBV19 and TRBJ1-5, with 8 bases identical to TRBD1. The CDR3 is 15 residues long. The V gene end was trimmed by 4 bases and the J gene end by 2 bases; junction bases not matched to a gene: 4. In germline, CDR1 is LNHDA, CDR2 SQIVND (reference sequence). CDR3 bases read: TGTGCCAGTAGTACACAGGGGGGTGGCAATCAGCCC. Protein: CASSTQGGGNQP. The whole CDR3 sequence reads CASSTQGGGNQPQHF.

The table lists this clone with many counts. The CDR3 extends 3 residues past the end of the read, so its final part is completed from the germline J gene. The gene calls are TRBV7-9 and TRBJ2-5, with a tentative D call TRBD1 (7 bases). The CDR3 sequence is 15 residues long. Trimming shortened V by 3 bases and J by 1 base, and 12 bases separated the two germline ends. Germline CDR1 reads SEHNR; CDR2 reads FQNEAQ (reference sequence). CDR3 protein: CASSLGGQTQETQYF. The part of the CDR3 DNA that was read is TGTGCCAGCAGCTTGGGGGGACAGACCCAAGAGACC.

In its sample, this clone was seen many times. CDR3 DNA (partial): TGCAGTGCTAGATCTGGTCTAGCAACGACCGGGGAG. Encoded protein: CSARSGLATTGE. From start to end, the CDR3 is CSARSGLATTGELFF. The chain carries TRBV20-1 and TRBJ2-2; D is possibly TRBD2 (5 bases). The read gets to within 3 residues of the CDR3 end, and the germline J gene fills in the rest. V shed 2 bases and J shed 5 bases, with 15 bases lying between them. Germline V gives CDR1 DFQATT, CDR2 SNEGSKA (reference sequence). CDR3 size: 15 residues.